This record looks at one T cell receptor beta chain sequence and its context. Its antigen is as yet unknown. Once isolated by positive magnetic bead selection, the CD4+ and CD8+ cells had their purity checked by flow cytometry. Germline-derived CDR1 and CDR2 are MRHNA and SNTAGT. V trimming: 4 bases; J trimming: 2 bases; junction bases outside the gene matches: 1. This CDR3 contains 16 residues. This specimen belongs to a study of somatic mutations in cytotoxic T cells in rheumatoid arthritis. Study-wide context: Prior to any treatment and right after diagnosis, patient blood (roughly 30 ml EDTA) was drawn.

Study observations and caveats: Clonality of CD8+ T cells, which was compared between rheumatoid arthritis patients and age-matched healthy controls, did not differ significantly.

In the original analysis: The authors rarely found patient CD8+ clones larger than 1% matching published virus-specific TCRB sequences. Data came from immunoSEQ multiplex PCR; TCRdb stores just in-frame clones and leaves some out. Clone size and the V and J calls come from that table; the DNA yielded D and trimming. This sample has 10,000 or so clones; more than 65% occur once, and the top ten carry less than 40%. Sample: CD8+ T cells sorted from blood. The receptor was isolated from an adult with rheumatoid arthritis. This chain connects TRBV6-4 to TRBJ2-6, with 11 bases identical to TRBD1. CDR3 sequence: CASSGTGGAGANVLTF. The CDR3 region has the DNA TGTGCCAGCAGTGGGACAGGGGGCGCTGGGGCCAACGTCCTGACTTTC.